This T cell receptor beta chain is from a study of metastatic and nonmetastatic thyroid tumors. Study-wide results and caveats: Within blood and tumor, benign nodules reportedly had significantly lower TCR beta diversity than malignant thyroid tumors did.

This clone was seen ten or more times. The antigen is not known. There are 15 residues in the CDR3. From germline, CDR1 is MNHNS and CDR2 SASEGT. Trimming at V came to 6 bases and at J to 7 bases, leaving 11 bases not matched to a gene. Via MiXCR, TCRdb re-called the PCR reads. The repertoire holds 15,000 to 20,000 clones, approximately 30% seen once, with 10% to 15% in the top ten. No patient had received any treatment before thyroid surgery. This rearrangement joins TRBV6-1 to TRBJ2-7, with 11 nucleotides matching TRBD1. The clonotype was recovered from a male donor with papillary thyroid cancer or a benign thyroid nodule (not recorded which). Some clones in this sample may be carry-over from other donors' samples. The specimen was tumor tissue. CDR3 nucleotide sequence: TGTGCCAGCAGACCCGGGACAGGGGGGGGGGGGGAGCAGTACTTC. Protein sequence: CASRPGTGGGGEQYF.